The rows below give T cell receptor beta chains drawn from one sample of a study of T cells after yellow fever vaccination. TCRdb called the 5' RACE reads again in MiXCR, with one record for every CDR3 protein. In the table there are around 600,000 distinct CDR3 sequences, approximately 13% of which are singletons. The starting material was PBMCs, obtained on the day of the yellow fever booster vaccination. These receptors originate from a man aged 25-45 years who received the YFV17D yellow fever vaccine. Both conserved end residues are part of each CDR3. D genes are given only for firm matches. The size entry is marked missing in some rows and otherwise reads once, few, many or a size class.

v_call: TRBV7-7; d_call: -; j_call: TRBJ2-3; clone_size: many; cdr3_aa: CASSSQGLATDTQYF; cdr3_nt: TGTGCCAGCAGCTCCCAGGGACTGGCCACAGATACGCAGTATTTT
v_call: TRBV29-1; d_call: TRBD2; j_call: TRBJ2-5; clone_size: few; cdr3_aa: CSVELADETQYF; cdr3_nt: TGCAGCGTGGAACTAGCGGATGAGACCCAGTACTTC
v_call: TRBV6-2/TRBV6-3; d_call: -; j_call: TRBJ2-3; clone_size: -; cdr3_aa: CATTGTGAPTDTQYF; cdr3_nt: TGTGCCACCACCGGGACTGGTGCCCCCACAGATACGCAGTATTTT
v_call: TRBV5-1; d_call: -; j_call: TRBJ2-7; clone_size: -; cdr3_aa: CASSLVGESPYEQYF; cdr3_nt: TGCGCCAGCAGCTTGGTCGGGGAGTCGCCCTACGAGCAGTACTTC
v_call: TRBV7-8; d_call: TRBD2; j_call: TRBJ2-3; clone_size: -; cdr3_aa: CASSKSGRPLRTDTQYF; cdr3_nt: TGTGCCAGCAGCAAGAGCGGGAGGCCCCTCAGGACAGATACGCAGTATTTT
v_call: TRBV4-3; d_call: -; j_call: TRBJ2-6; clone_size: -; cdr3_aa: CASSQNEINSGANVLTF; cdr3_nt: TGCGCCAGCAGCCAAAATGAGATAAACTCTGGGGCCAACGTCCTGACTTTC
v_call: TRBV20-1; d_call: TRBD2; j_call: TRBJ2-1; clone_size: few; cdr3_aa: CSARDVSGSSSYNEQFF; cdr3_nt: TGCAGTGCTAGAGACGTTAGCGGGTCGAGCTCCTACAATGAGCAGTTCTTC
v_call: TRBV10-3; d_call: -; j_call: TRBJ1-5; clone_size: many; cdr3_aa: CAISEGNQPQHF; cdr3_nt: TGTGCCATCAGTGAAGGCAATCAGCCCCAGCATTTT
v_call: TRBV19; d_call: -; j_call: TRBJ1-2; clone_size: -; cdr3_aa: CASSSVTGNYGYTF; cdr3_nt: TGTGCCAGTAGTAGCGTAACAGGGAACTATGGCTACACCTTC
v_call: TRBV20-1; d_call: -; j_call: TRBJ2-1; clone_size: -; cdr3_aa: CSARALKAGGGPEQFF; cdr3_nt: TGCAGTGCTAGAGCCCTTAAAGCCGGGGGCGGTCCTGAGCAGTTCTTC
v_call: TRBV7-6; d_call: -; j_call: TRBJ2-5; clone_size: -; cdr3_aa: CASSLAYRETQYF; cdr3_nt: TGTGCCAGCAGCTTAGCCTACCGAGAGACCCAGTACTTC
v_call: TRBV7-9; d_call: -; j_call: TRBJ2-1; clone_size: -; cdr3_aa: CASSLEQNEQFF; cdr3_nt: TGTGCCAGCAGCTTAGAACAGAATGAGCAGTTCTTC
v_call: TRBV20-1; d_call: TRBD2; j_call: TRBJ2-3; clone_size: -; cdr3_aa: CSATWGGLAPTDTQYF; cdr3_nt: TGCAGTGCCACCTGGGGGGGACTAGCGCCGACAGATACGCAGTATTTT
v_call: TRBV28; d_call: TRBD1; j_call: TRBJ2-3; clone_size: few; cdr3_aa: CASSLMDRAAFF; cdr3_nt: TGTGCCAGCAGTTTAATGGACAGGGCTGCTTTTTTT
v_call: TRBV20-1; d_call: -; j_call: TRBJ1-1; clone_size: -; cdr3_aa: CSARSGFSEAFF; cdr3_nt: TGCAGTGCTAGATCGGGATTCTCTGAAGCTTTCTTT
v_call: TRBV7-9; d_call: TRBD2; j_call: TRBJ2-1; clone_size: few; cdr3_aa: CASSLEGLRAYNEQFF; cdr3_nt: TGTGCCAGCAGCTTAGAGGGACTAAGGGCCTACAATGAGCAGTTCTTC
v_call: TRBV20-1; d_call: -; j_call: TRBJ2-1; clone_size: few; cdr3_aa: CSARPFSGAYNEQFF; cdr3_nt: TGCAGTGCTAGACCCTTTAGCGGAGCTTACAATGAGCAGTTCTTC
v_call: TRBV6-1; d_call: -; j_call: TRBJ2-7; clone_size: few; cdr3_aa: CASSTVGPAPGEQYF; cdr3_nt: TGTGCCAGCAGTACAGTAGGACCAGCACCGGGCGAGCAGTACTTC
v_call: TRBV10-3; d_call: TRBD2; j_call: TRBJ2-1; clone_size: -; cdr3_aa: CASQGRAGGPNEQFF; cdr3_nt: TGTGCCTCTCAGGGGAGGGCGGGAGGGCCGAATGAGCAGTTCTTC
v_call: TRBV7-2; d_call: -; j_call: TRBJ2-7; clone_size: -; cdr3_aa: CASSPVGRSYEQYF; cdr3_nt: TGTGCCAGCAGCCCCGTGGGCAGGAGCTACGAGCAGTACTTC
v_call: TRBV18; d_call: -; j_call: TRBJ2-5; clone_size: -; cdr3_aa: CASSPTSPETQYF; cdr3_nt: TGTGCCAGCTCACCAACGTCTCCAGAGACCCAGTACTTC
v_call: TRBV30; d_call: -; j_call: TRBJ2-7; clone_size: many; cdr3_aa: CAWSVRYEQYF; cdr3_nt: TGTGCCTGGAGTGTACGATACGAGCAGTACTTC
v_call: TRBV5-6; d_call: -; j_call: TRBJ2-2; clone_size: -; cdr3_aa: CASSFAGNTGELFF; cdr3_nt: TGTGCCAGCAGCTTTGCTGGGAACACCGGGGAGCTGTTTTTT
v_call: TRBV15; d_call: TRBD1; j_call: TRBJ2-4; clone_size: few; cdr3_aa: CATSRERDRVAFIQYF; cdr3_nt: TGTGCCACCAGCAGAGAAAGGGACAGGGTCGCTTTCATTCAGTACTTC